Presented here are 13 T cell receptor beta chains from one specimen sequenced in a study of shared T cell receptors in the human thymus. The table came from immunoSEQ multiplex PCR; TCRdb's copy has only in-frame clones and leaves some out. This sample has some 700,000 clones, with approximately 85% found just once. This sample was shared with a second study, whose subject was human thymus T cells.

Material for sequencing was thymocytes. The receptors here all came from a girl under three years old with a congenital heart defect.

V gene TRBV19 combines with J gene TRBJ1-2, with TRBD1 matching over 7 bases. The CDR3 loop spans 15 amino acids. CDR1 and CDR2 (germline): LNHDA, SQIVND (reference sequence). The V gene end was trimmed by 1 base and the J gene end by 4 bases; junction bases not matched to a gene: 6. CDR3 DNA: TGTGCCAGTAGTATAGGGACAGGAACTTTCTATGGCTACACCTTC. It encodes CASSIGTGTFYGYTF.

This clone appeared a few times. This chain connects TRBV27 to TRBJ2-5; a weak D match, TRBD2 (6 bases). V lost 10 bases, J lost 5 bases, and 17 bases lay in between. Per the germline V gene, CDR1 is MNHEY and CDR2 is SMNVEV (reference sequence). The CDR3 extends over 13 amino acids. The CDR3 bases are TGTGCCACTGCGCCGGGGGACTCCGAGACCCAGTACTTC. Encoded protein: CATAPGDSETQYF.

The gene calls are TRBV5-1 and TRBJ1-4; D possibly corresponds to TRBD1 (5 bases). CDR3 length: 14 residues. V lost 1 base to trimming and J lost 8 bases, with 12 bases between them. Per the germline V gene, CDR1 is SGHRS and CDR2 is YFSETQ. CDR3 sequence reads: CASSLRQGREKLFF. In DNA, the CDR3 is TGCGCCAGCAGCTTGAGGCAGGGTCGGGAAAAACTGTTTTTT. The full variable domain, its missing parts supplied by reference TRBV5-1 and TRBJ1-4, is KAGVTQTPRYLIKTRGQQVTLSCSPISGHRSVSWYQQTPGQGLQFLFEYFSETQRNKGNFPGRFSGRQFSNSRSEMNVSTLELGDSALYLCASSLRQGREKLFFGSGTQLSVL.

This clone has only one observation. CDR3 protein: CASSYGLVGNEQFF. The CDR3 DNA is TGTGCCAGCTCATACGGACTAGTGGGTAATGAGCAGTTCTTC. The chain employs TRBV18 and TRBJ2-1; 7 nucleotides align to TRBD2. The CDR3 is 14 residues long. The germline V gene encodes CDR1 KGHSH and CDR2 LQKENI. V trimming: 5 bases; J trimming: 7 bases; junction bases outside the gene matches: 8.

The V call is TRBV27, the J call TRBJ2-1; a weak D match, TRBD1 (6 bases). In germline, CDR1 is MNHEY, CDR2 SMNVEV (reference sequence). V was cut by 5 bases and J by 5 bases, with 16 bases left in between. The CDR3 is made up of 15 amino acids. The CDR3 DNA sequence: TGTGCCAGCAGTCTCCTGGGCCGGGACAACAATGAGCAGTTCTTC. Residues: CASSLLGRDNNEQFF.

The gene calls are TRBV5-1 and TRBJ1-6; possible D gene TRBD1, 5 bases. The CDR3 totals 20 residues. V was clipped by 1 base and J by 1 base, with 21 bases between them. Germline CDR1 reads SGHRS; CDR2 reads YFSETQ. The CDR3 DNA follows: TGCGCCAGCAGCTTGAGGGGCACAGGTTCCCTCGAATCCTATAATTCACCCCTCCACTTT. Translating it yields CASSLRGTGSLESYNSPLHF.

A single count supports this clone. This chain joins TRBV2 and TRBJ1-2; 8 bases are shared with TRBD1. The CDR3 is made up of 17 amino acids. The junction had 16 bases not matched to a gene; V was cut back by 6 bases and J by 4 bases. Per germline, CDR1 SNHLY and CDR2 FYNNEI. The CDR3 here is CASRDTAGTGAFYGYTF. The CDR3 nucleotides read TGTGCCAGCAGGGACACTGCGGGGACAGGCGCCTTCTATGGCTACACCTTC.

This clone was picked up a small number of times. The genes are TRBV11-2 and TRBJ2-1, with 7 bases fitting TRBD1. This CDR3 contains 18 residues. J gave up 2 bases and V 5 bases, and 15 bases lay outside the gene matches. CDR1 is SGHAT and CDR2 is FQNNGV in the germline V gene. This CDR3 is CASSPRESYRGPYNEQFF. The CDR3 DNA follows: TGTGCCAGCAGCCCGCGCGAATCTTACAGGGGACCCTACAATGAGCAGTTCTTC.

The chain is built from TRBV29-1 and TRBJ1-1; 9 bases agree with TRBD1. The CDR3 extends over 15 amino acids. Germline CDR1 reads SQVTM; CDR2 reads ANQGSEA. V was pared by 1 base and J by 2 bases, with 5 bases of the junction left unmatched. The CDR3 reads CSVEALTGGNTEAFF. As DNA, the CDR3 is TGCAGCGTTGAAGCCCTGACAGGGGGTAACACTGAAGCTTTCTTT.

The chain combines TRBV7-9 with TRBJ1-1; D might be TRBD1 (5 bases). Per germline, CDR1 SEHNR and CDR2 FQNEAQ (reference sequence). This CDR3 comprises 14 residues. V was trimmed by 5 bases and J by 7 bases, leaving 17 bases between them. This CDR3 is CASSPIGGGIEAFF. As DNA, the CDR3 is TGTGCCAGCAGCCCCATCGGGGGAGGGATTGAAGCTTTCTTT.

Concerning this clone itself: One junction end does not reproduce the germline sequence, and a read error may be involved. This chain uses TRBV29-1 with TRBJ1-2, with 12 bases matching TRBD1. The CDR3 totals 17 residues. In germline, CDR1 is SQVTM, CDR2 ANQGSEA. CDR3 residues: CSVANPGTGGRWFAIRF. The CDR3 DNA follows: TGCAGCGTTGCAAACCCCGGGACAGGGGGCCGATGGTTCGCTATTCGCTTC.

This rearrangement joins TRBV29-1 to TRBJ1-1, with 9 bases lining up with TRBD1. With 7 bases clipped from V and 3 bases from J, the junction kept 9 bases outside the gene matches. Germline lookup yields CDR1 SQVTM and CDR2 ANQGSEA. This CDR3 has 14 amino acids. In DNA form, the CDR3 reads TGCAGCGCGACAGGGGGTGGGGGGGACACTGAAGCTTTCTTT. Translation gives CSATGGGGDTEAFF.

The chain has TRBV2 and TRBJ2-4; 9 bases map to TRBD2. Trimming at V came to 5 bases and at J to 3 bases, leaving 5 bases not matched to a gene. Germline V gene data show CDR1 as SNHLY and CDR2 as FYNNEI. The CDR3 sequence is 15 residues long. CDR3 protein: CASSPDSGSKNIQYF. In nucleotides, the CDR3 is TGTGCCAGCAGTCCCGATAGCGGGAGCAAAAACATTCAGTACTTC.